This entry lists 23 T cell receptor beta chains sequenced from one sample in a study of blood T cell repertoires in COVID-19. Clones were read by immunoSEQ multiplex PCR, and TCRdb kept only the in-frame ones, dropping some. The sample has about 430,000 clones; roughly 90% are singletons. Sequenced material: PBMCs or T cells enriched from blood (not recorded which). The receptors were gathered from a woman under 40 with acute COVID-19.

This CDR3 is CASSRGGTRYETQYF. The CDR3 bases are TGTGCCAGCAGCCGGGGAGGGACACGTTACGAGACCCAGTACTTC. J is TRBJ2-5 and V is TRBV9; possibly TRBD2 for D (7 bases). Deletions cut 4 bases from V and 5 bases from J, with 18 bases between. Looked up from germline, CDR1 is SGDLS and CDR2 is YYNGEE. The CDR3 length is 15 residues.

A single count supports this clone. J is TRBJ2-7 and V is TRBV10-2; the D gene is possibly TRBD2 (5 bases). This CDR3 has 11 residues. V shed 6 bases and J shed 7 bases, with 10 bases lying between them. From germline, CDR1 is WSHSY and CDR2 SAAADI. The CDR3 region is CASRDWREQYF. The CDR3 DNA reads TGCGCCAGCAGGGACTGGAGGGAGCAGTACTTC.

The table lists this clone with a count of one. The chain recombines TRBV24-1 with TRBJ2-1; D call uncertain. Trimming removed 7 bases from V and 0 bases from J, with 9 bases in between. The CDR3 is 14 amino acids. Germline-derived CDR1 and CDR2 are KGHDR and SFDVKD. The CDR3 DNA is TGTGCCACCAGGGCGGAGAGCTCCTACAATGAGCAGTTCTTC. Translation: CATRAESSYNEQFF.

This chain links TRBV10-3 with TRBJ1-5, with a weak D call TRBD1 (5 bases). The CDR3 runs 17 residues. Germline CDR1 reads ENHRY; CDR2 reads SYGVKD. Trimming stripped 0 bases from V and 0 bases from J, with 12 bases between. The DNA for the CDR3 is TGTGCCATCAGTGAGTCGGCAGGGATAGGTAGCAATCAGCCCCAGCATTTT. This sequence encodes CAISESAGIGSNQPQHF.

The chain carries TRBV7-6 and TRBJ2-1; the match to TRBD2 covers 7 bases. V was clipped by 3 bases and J by 4 bases; unmatched bases: 6. Germline CDR1 is SGHVS and CDR2 is FNYEAQ. The CDR3 is made up of 15 amino acids. The CDR3 loop is CASSLPGTNYNEQFF. Written as DNA, the CDR3 is TGTGCCAGCAGCTTGCCCGGGACTAATTACAATGAGCAGTTCTTC.

The chain combines TRBV15 with TRBJ1-2; D remains ambiguous. The germline V gene encodes CDR1 LNHNV and CDR2 YYDKDF (reference sequence). The CDR3 is 16 amino acids. Deletions cut 2 bases from V and 8 bases from J, with 21 bases between. The CDR3 here is CATSRSERVESRGYTF. DNA for the CDR3: TGTGCCACCAGCAGATCGGAGCGGGTCGAAAGTCGCGGCTACACCTTC.

V and J are TRBV6-4 and TRBJ1-5; 7 bases align to TRBD1. Germline CDR1 reads MRHNA; CDR2 reads SNTAGT. CDR3 length: 15 amino acids. V was pared by 7 bases and J by 6 bases, with 12 bases of the junction left unmatched. The CDR3 sequence is CASTHRGLRGQPQHF. The CDR3 region has the DNA TGTGCCAGCACTCACAGGGGATTGAGGGGTCAGCCCCAGCATTTT.

The count of this clone is one. V gene TRBV9 combines with J gene TRBJ1-5; 10 nucleotides match TRBD1. The J segment lost 2 bases and the V segment lost 4 bases, leaving 6 bases of the junction unmatched. The CDR3 covers 16 residues. In germline, CDR1 is SGDLS, CDR2 YYNGEE. The CDR3 sequence: CASSPGTGEGNQPQHF. In nucleotides, the CDR3 is TGTGCCAGCAGCCCGGGGACAGGGGAAGGCAATCAGCCCCAGCATTTT.

The J gene is TRBJ2-7, the V gene TRBV10-3, with TRBD1 matching over 12 bases. After removal of 3 bases from V and 6 bases from J, the junction contained 27 bases not matched to a gene. Per germline, CDR1 ENHRY and CDR2 SYGVKD. The CDR3 is 22 residues long. The CDR3 here is CAISDRGTGGVNGPRRDGEQYF. CDR3 nucleotides: TGTGCCATCAGTGATAGGGGGACAGGGGGCGTCAATGGGCCGAGGAGAGATGGCGAGCAGTACTTC.

The chain links TRBV6-4 to TRBJ2-1; 9 bases map to TRBD1. The junction had 7 bases not matched to a gene; V was cut back by 0 bases and J by 7 bases. The CDR3 is made up of 16 amino acids. CDR1 is MRHNA, CDR2 SNTAGT, per germline. The CDR3 loop reads CASSDSFTGGRNEQFF. The CDR3 DNA follows: TGTGCCAGCAGTGACTCGTTCACAGGGGGCAGGAATGAGCAGTTCTTC.

The chain has TRBV7-6 and TRBJ1-1; 7 nucleotides align to TRBD1. Germline lookup yields CDR1 SGHVS and CDR2 FNYEAQ. V trimming: 4 bases; J trimming: 5 bases; junction bases outside the gene matches: 13. CDR3 length: 16 amino acids. The DNA for the CDR3 is TGTGCCAGCAGCTCAGAGGGGGCGTTGGTACTGACTGAAGCTTTCTTT. Encoded protein: CASSSEGALVLTEAFF.

For this clone: Germline is not matched at one junction end, which may reflect a read error. The CDR3 DNA is TGTGCCTTCAGGGACAGCGCATCCTATGGCTACACCTTC. Encoded protein: CAFRDSASYGYTF. The genes are TRBV10-3 and TRBJ1-2; TRBD1 matches at 7 bases. This CDR3 contains 13 residues. The germline CDR1 and CDR2 sequences are ENHRY and SYGVKD.

The chain links TRBV10-3 to TRBJ1-2; TRBD1 aligns across 12 bases. The germline V gene has CDR1 ENHRY and CDR2 SYGVKD. J was trimmed by 2 bases and V by 11 bases; bases with no gene match: 3. The CDR3 is made up of 13 amino acids. The CDR3 DNA is TGTGCCTCGGGACAGGGGGCGAACTATGGCTACACCTTC. Its protein product is CASGQGANYGYTF.

The chain joins TRBV18 to TRBJ2-1; no clear D gene. The CDR3 contains 15 residues. V dropped 5 bases and J dropped 0 bases, with 11 bases sitting between them. CDR1 is KGHSH, CDR2 LQKENI, per germline. CDR3 sequence: CASSFDTRSYNEQFF. The CDR3 coding sequence is TGTGCCAGCTCATTCGACACCCGCTCCTACAATGAGCAGTTCTTC. Variable domain in full (rest from reference TRBV18 and TRBJ2-1): NAGVMQNPRHLVRRRGQEARLRCSPMKGHSHVYWYRQLPEEGLKFMVYLQKENIIDESGMPKERFSAEFPKEGPSILRIQQVVRGDSAAYFCASSFDTRSYNEQFFGPGTRLTVL.

This chain links TRBV18 with TRBJ1-6, with D perhaps TRBD1 (5 bases). The germline CDR1 and CDR2 sequences are KGHSH and LQKENI. V was shortened by 5 bases and J by 7 bases, with 9 bases between the two germline ends. CDR3 length: 13 amino acids. Here the CDR3 DNA reads TGTGCCAGCTCAGGGACTGCGAATTCACCCCTCCACTTT. It codes for CASSGTANSPLHF.

The chain links TRBV6-1 to TRBJ1-3, with D possibly being TRBD1 (6 bases). The CDR3 loop spans 16 amino acids. V was clipped by 4 bases and J by 2 bases, with 15 bases between them. The V gene's germline CDR1 is MNHNS and CDR2 SASEGT. The CDR3 is CASSGTVSRAGNTIYF. The CDR3 DNA follows: TGTGCCAGCAGTGGGACAGTTTCCCGCGCTGGAAACACCATATATTTT.

The genes are TRBV12-5 and TRBJ2-5, with a weak D call TRBD1 (6 bases). This CDR3 spans 14 amino acids. Germline V gene data show CDR1 as LGHNT and CDR2 as FRNRAP. V was trimmed by 0 bases and J by 4 bases, leaving 9 bases between them. The CDR3 sequence is CASGLVQGGETQYF. The DNA for the CDR3 is TGTGCTAGTGGTTTGGTACAAGGGGGAGAGACCCAGTACTTC.

The chain employs TRBV9 and TRBJ1-3; no reliable D call. CDR1 SGDLS and CDR2 YYNGEE come from the germline V gene. The CDR3 loop spans 16 amino acids. V was pared by 0 bases and J by 0 bases, with 10 bases between. CDR3 sequence: CASSVDPSISGNTIYF. The CDR3 nucleotides read TGTGCCAGCAGCGTAGATCCCAGTATCTCTGGAAACACCATATATTTT.

This chain uses TRBV27 with TRBJ2-7; 8 bases line up with TRBD1. Germline values: CDR1 MNHEY, CDR2 SMNVEV (reference sequence). CDR3 length: 15 amino acids. Unmatched junction bases numbered 11, after V lost 6 bases and J lost 4 bases. In DNA, the CDR3 is TGTGCCAGCAGGAACACTCGACAGGGGAGGTACGAGCAGTACTTC. It codes for CASRNTRQGRYEQYF.

The chain uses TRBV6-5 and TRBJ1-6, with 10 bases lining up with TRBD1. Germline V CDR1 and CDR2: MNHEY, SVGAGI. V dropped 6 bases and J dropped 8; count of bases not matched to a gene: 1. The CDR3 has 13 residues. The CDR3 reads CASRGQGDSPLHF. The CDR3 DNA is TGTGCCAGCAGAGGACAGGGGGATTCACCCCTCCACTTT.

The chain carries TRBV7-9 and TRBJ1-2, with D possibly being TRBD1 (5 bases). Germline CDR1 reads SEHNR; CDR2 reads FQNEAQ (reference sequence). Trimming stripped 5 bases from V and 0 bases from J, with 16 bases between. There are 16 residues in the CDR3. CDR3 sequence reads: CASSPTRQKTNYGYTF. The CDR3 DNA follows: TGTGCCAGCAGCCCCACACGACAGAAAACTAACTATGGCTACACCTTC.

The chain links TRBV6-5 to TRBJ1-1, with D maybe TRBD1 (6 bases). CDR3 length equals 12 residues. Germline loops: CDR1 MNHEY, CDR2 SVGAGI. V was cut by 5 bases and J by 8 bases, with 12 bases left in between. The CDR3 nucleotides read TGTGCCAGCAGTCACGGGGGGACAGAAGCTTTCTTT. As protein: CASSHGGTEAFF.

This sequence joins TRBV9 and TRBJ2-1, with D perhaps TRBD2 (5 bases). V shed 0 bases and J shed 9 bases, with 13 bases lying between them. Germline-derived CDR1 and CDR2 are SGDLS and YYNGEE. The CDR3 has 14 amino acids. In DNA, the CDR3 is TGTGCCAGCAGCGTAGTACTAGTAGGTAGTGAGCAGTTCTTC. It specifies CASSVVLVGSEQFF.